Reported below is one T cell receptor beta chain. Its antigen remains unknown. Produced via immunoSEQ multiplex PCR; TCRdb's table is partial and in-frame only. The sample shows about 58,000 clones, around 80% of them seen only once. Germline-derived CDR1 and CDR2 are SGDLS and YYNGEE. J lost 4 bases, V lost 3 bases, and 9 bases had no gene match. There are 15 residues in the CDR3. Time point of the sample: week 5, during vaccination. Vaccination comprised doses that each held 300 ug of mutant IDH1 20-mer peptide, plus topical imiquimod. The sample belongs to a study of a mutant IDH1 vaccine in newly diagnosed glioma. The wider study: Initiation of the vaccine course occurred 4-6 weeks after radiotherapy alone, or alongside temozolomide cycles. Patients arrived already treated with radiotherapy, temozolomide, or both, most having had both. There were roughly 62% males and around 40% females among treated patients, whose mean age was about 40 years.

Study conclusions and caveats: Of all patients, around 93% showed vaccine-induced immune responses.

This TCR came from a woman aged 50 to 60 with glioma. Specimen: PBMCs, collected from a glioma patient whose treatment included an IDH1 peptide vaccine. The rearrangement joins TRBV9 to TRBJ1-2, with 7 bases identical to TRBD1. The CDR3 loop is CASSGDRALVYGYTF. In DNA, the CDR3 is TGTGCCAGCAGCGGCGACAGGGCGCTGGTCTATGGCTACACCTTC.